This entry lists 26 T cell receptor beta chains sequenced from one sample in a study of blood T cell repertoires in COVID-19. Using immunoSEQ multiplex PCR, the repertoire was profiled, and TCRdb retains in-frame clones only, with some absent. The sample holds approximately 280,000 clones, almost 90% seen once. Sequenced material: PBMCs or T cells enriched from blood (not recorded which). The source is a woman aged 18-29 years with acute COVID-19.

This clone was found once. The rearrangement uses TRBV27 and TRBJ2-1, with 7 bases lining up with TRBD2. The CDR3 length is 17 residues. Trimming at V came to 4 bases and at J to 3 bases, leaving 12 bases not matched to a gene. Germline CDR1 reads MNHEY; CDR2 reads SMNVEV (reference sequence). In DNA, the CDR3 is TGTGCCAGCAGTTCTTTGGCTAGCGGCACTTTCTACAATGAGCAGTTCTTC. This gives the protein CASSSLASGTFYNEQFF.

This chain connects TRBV5-1 to TRBJ2-1, with 7 bases fitting TRBD2. Germline loops: CDR1 SGHRS, CDR2 YFSETQ. This CDR3 comprises 15 residues. The junction had 6 bases not matched to a gene; V was cut back by 4 bases and J by 2 bases. The CDR3 sequence is CASSPAGVTYNEQFF. CDR3 nucleotides: TGCGCCAGCAGCCCGGCGGGAGTTACCTACAATGAGCAGTTCTTC. Full variable domain (remainder filled in from reference TRBV5-1 and TRBJ2-1): KAGVTQTPRYLIKTRGQQVTLSCSPISGHRSVSWYQQTPGQGLQFLFEYFSETQRNKGNFPGRFSGRQFSNSRSEMNVSTLELGDSALYLCASSPAGVTYNEQFFGPGTRLTVL.

V usage is TRBV10-3 and J usage is TRBJ2-1, with D maybe TRBD2 (6 bases). The germline gives CDR1 ENHRY, CDR2 SYGVKD. The ends were cut back, 4 bases at V and 7 bases at J, with 11 bases in the middle. The CDR3 totals 13 residues. The CDR3 region has the DNA TGTGCCATCAGTGGGACGACTAGGAATGAGCAGTTCTTC. This translates into CAISGTTRNEQFF.

The chain combines TRBV7-9 with TRBJ1-3; a weak D match, TRBD1 (6 bases). Per germline, CDR1 SEHNR and CDR2 FQNEAQ (reference sequence). V was trimmed by 2 bases and J by 6 bases, leaving 14 bases between them. This CDR3 is built from 15 residues. The DNA of the CDR3 is TGTGCCAGCAGCTTAATGGGGGCCGCTCAAAACACCATATATTTT. Its protein is CASSLMGAAQNTIYF.

The V gene is TRBV14, the J gene TRBJ1-2; D is unclear. The CDR3 consists of 14 residues. Germline V gene data show CDR1 as SGHDN and CDR2 as FVKESK. The V gene lost 0 bases and the J gene lost 4 bases, with 9 bases spanning the gap. For the CDR3, the DNA is TGTGCCAGCAGCCAAGATGGGCTCTCCTATGGCTACACCTTC. Translation: CASSQDGLSYGYTF.

J is TRBJ1-2 and V is TRBV4-3; D possibly corresponds to TRBD1 (5 bases). V was trimmed by 0 bases and J by 3 bases, leaving 14 bases between them. Germline assignment: CDR1 LGHNA and CDR2 YSLEER. The CDR3 length is 16 residues. The CDR3 DNA follows: TGCGCCAGCAGCCAAGATTCCAACAGGAGATACTATGGCTACACCTTC. As protein: CASSQDSNRRYYGYTF.

In DNA, the CDR3 is TGTGCCAGCAGCCAAGTTACCTACGAGCAGTACTTC. This gives the protein CASSQVTYEQYF. The rearrangement joins TRBV3-1 (or the pseudogene TRBV3-2) to TRBJ2-7; D is unresolved. The length of the CDR3 is 12 residues. Germline CDR1 and CDR2: LGHDT and YNNKEL (reference sequence). V was cut by 1 base and J by 2 bases, with 3 bases left in between.

V is TRBV19 and J is TRBJ1-2, with 11 nucleotides matching TRBD1. The CDR3 extends over 15 amino acids. Losses at the gene ends were 7 bases for V and 8 bases for J; bases not matched to a gene: 12. Looked up from germline, CDR1 is LNHDA and CDR2 is SQIVND (reference sequence). The chain's CDR3 is CASTPEDRGRVGYTF. Written as DNA, the CDR3 is TGTGCCAGTACCCCAGAGGACAGGGGGCGAGTGGGCTACACCTTC.

The gene calls are TRBV15 and TRBJ2-3; possible D gene TRBD2, 6 bases. Germline V lookup: CDR1 LNHNV, CDR2 YYDKDF (reference sequence). CDR3 size: 15 residues. Trimming removed 8 bases at V and 5 bases at J, with 20 bases between. This chain's CDR3 is CATQNVRESRDTQYF. The CDR3 DNA reads as TGTGCCACCCAGAATGTCCGGGAGTCAAGAGATACGCAGTATTTT.

V usage is TRBV25-1 and J usage is TRBJ1-5; no definite D call. V was cut by 1 base and J by 6 bases, with 7 bases left in between. The CDR3 runs to 13 residues. Germline V gives CDR1 MGHDK, CDR2 SYGVNS. Here the CDR3 DNA reads TGTGCCAGCAGTGAATTTCGAGGTCAGCCCCAGCATTTT. The encoded protein is CASSEFRGQPQHF. The complete variable domain, with remaining parts taken from reference TRBV25-1 and TRBJ1-5, reads EADIYQTPRYLVIGTGKKITLECSQTMGHDKMYWYQQDPGMELHLIHYSYGVNSTEKGDLSSESTVSRIRTEHFPLTLESARPSHTSQYLCASSEFRGQPQHFGDGTRLSIL.

The chain couples TRBV19 to TRBJ1-2; D might be TRBD1 (6 bases). Trimming pared 4 bases from V and 2 bases from J, leaving 14 bases between. The germline V gene has CDR1 LNHDA and CDR2 SQIVND (reference sequence). The CDR3 runs 15 residues. CDR3 nucleotides: TGTGCCAGTAGTACATCAGGGGCTCCCAACTATGGCTACACCTTC. This sequence encodes CASSTSGAPNYGYTF. Complete variable domain (other parts from reference TRBV19 and TRBJ1-2): DGGITQSPKYLFRKEGQNVTLSCEQNLNHDAMYWYRQDPGQGLRLIYYSQIVNDFQKGDIAEGYSVSREKKESFPLTVTSAQKNPTAFYLCASSTSGAPNYGYTFGSGTRLTVV.

V usage is TRBV7-2 and J usage is TRBJ2-4; TRBD1 might be the D (6 bases). The CDR3 is made up of 12 amino acids. Germline V gives CDR1 SGHTA, CDR2 FQGNSA. Trimming took 5 bases from V and 6 from J, leaving 8 bases between them. The CDR3 sequence is CASSPDRNIQYF. The CDR3 DNA is TGTGCCAGCAGCCCGGACAGAAACATTCAGTACTTC.

The V gene is TRBV30, the J gene TRBJ2-7; 7 positions match TRBD2. After removal of 0 bases from V and 7 bases from J, the junction contained 3 bases not matched to a gene. CDR1 and CDR2 from the germline V gene are GTSNPN and SVGIG (reference sequence). The CDR3 length is 12 residues. The CDR3 region is CAWSVSGGEQYF. The CDR3 bases are TGTGCCTGGAGTGTGTCGGGGGGAGAGCAGTACTTC.

This rearrangement joins TRBV2 to TRBJ2-6; 10 positions agree with TRBD1. Unmatched junction bases numbered 10, after V lost 6 bases and J lost 2 bases. This CDR3 spans 18 amino acids. Germline lookup yields CDR1 SNHLY and CDR2 FYNNEI. The CDR3 DNA is TGTGCCAGCAGCCCGGGACAGGGGCGTAATCCTGGGGCCAACGTCCTGACTTTC. It translates to CASSPGQGRNPGANVLTF.

This chain links TRBV7-2 with TRBJ2-1; D unresolved. The germline V gene encodes CDR1 SGHTA and CDR2 FQGNSA. Trimming removed 8 bases at V and 0 bases at J, with 8 bases between. The length of the CDR3 is 13 residues. The CDR3 reads CASSRSSYNEQFF. The CDR3 region has the DNA TGTGCCAGCTCGAGGAGCTCCTACAATGAGCAGTTCTTC.

The chain is built from TRBV7-2 and TRBJ2-7; 8 nucleotides line up with TRBD2. The CDR3 extends over 15 amino acids. Germline V CDR1 and CDR2: SGHTA, FQGNSA. After removal of 1 base from V and 6 bases from J, the junction contained 8 bases not matched to a gene. Here the CDR3 DNA reads TGTGCCAGCAGCTTAGTCCGGTCGGGAGGGGGCGAGCAGTACTTC. Amino acid sequence: CASSLVRSGGGEQYF.

The rearrangement joins TRBV28 to TRBJ2-7; maybe TRBD1 (6 bases). The CDR3 is 14 amino acids. Looked up from germline, CDR1 is MDHEN and CDR2 is SYDVKM. V was cut by 5 bases and J by 3 bases, with 14 bases left in between. CDR3 bases: TGTGCCAGCAGTCTCACCGGGACAAGCTACGAGCAGTACTTC. It codes for CASSLTGTSYEQYF.

The chain links TRBV2 to TRBJ1-6; D ambiguous. The CDR3 has 19 amino acids. The V end was cut by 5 bases, the J end by 9 bases, with 29 bases between. From germline, CDR1 is SNHLY and CDR2 FYNNEI. In DNA, the CDR3 is TGTGCCAGCAGTCCCCGGGTTGGTCCCGGGCTAAGCGGCGGTTCACCCCTCCACTTT. It translates to CASSPRVGPGLSGGSPLHF.

The DNA for the CDR3 is TGCGCCAGCAGCTCAAACAAACGATTAGCGGCAGTCCTAGGGGGCACAGATACGCAGTATTTT. This encodes CASSSNKRLAAVLGGTDTQYF. The chain recombines TRBV5-1 with TRBJ2-3; TRBD2 is a possible D gene (6 bases). The germline CDR1 and CDR2 sequences are SGHRS and YFSETQ. The CDR3 has 21 residues. V was trimmed by 3 bases and J by 1 base, leaving 30 bases between them.

CDR3 residues: CASSPFQGAGELFF. For the CDR3, the DNA is TGTGCCAGCAGCCCTTTTCAGGGGGCCGGGGAGCTGTTTTTT. The rearrangement joins TRBV3-1 (or the pseudogene TRBV3-2) to TRBJ2-2; 7 bases match TRBD1. This CDR3 spans 14 amino acids. The V gene's germline CDR1 is LGHDT and CDR2 YNNKEL (reference sequence). V dropped 4 bases and J dropped 6; count of bases not matched to a gene: 5.

This clone was observed a few times. The rearrangement uses TRBV25-1 and TRBJ2-7; no clear D. The ends were cut back, 2 bases at V and 5 bases at J, with 4 bases in the middle. Germline V gene sequence: CDR1 MGHDK, CDR2 SYGVNS. This CDR3 contains 11 residues. CDR3 sequence reads: CASSEGDEQYF. CDR3 DNA: TGTGCCAGCAGTGAAGGAGACGAGCAGTACTTC.

This clone was detected only once. The chain carries TRBV28 and TRBJ2-1, with TRBD2 identical over 7 bases. The CDR3 is made up of 15 amino acids. V lost 5 bases, J lost 1 base, and 5 bases stayed unmatched. Germline CDR1 reads MDHEN; CDR2 reads SYDVKM. Written as DNA, the CDR3 is TGTGCCAGCAGTAAAGCGGGACGATCCTACAATGAGCAGTTCTTC. It specifies CASSKAGRSYNEQFF.

The chain has TRBV7-9 and TRBJ2-1; 9 bases are a match to TRBD2. In germline, CDR1 is SEHNR, CDR2 FQNEAQ (reference sequence). The CDR3 sequence is 16 residues long. V trimming: 5 bases; J trimming: 5 bases; junction bases outside the gene matches: 10. CDR3 DNA: TGTGCCAGCAGCCTAGTCTCGCTAGCGGGGCACAATGAGCAGTTCTTC. Protein product: CASSLVSLAGHNEQFF. Drawing the rest from reference TRBV7-9 and TRBJ2-1, the complete variable domain is DTGVSQNPRHKITKRGQNVTFRCDPISEHNRLYWYRQTLGQGPEFLTYFQNEAQLEKSRLLSDRFSAERPKGSFSTLEIQRTEQGDSAMYLCASSLVSLAGHNEQFFGPGTRLTVL.

V gene TRBV5-4 combines with J gene TRBJ2-1; 8 bases are a match to TRBD1. The CDR3 spans 16 residues. After removal of 5 bases from V and 2 bases from J, the junction contained 9 bases not matched to a gene. Looked up from germline, CDR1 is SGHNT and CDR2 is YYREEE (reference sequence). CDR3 DNA: TGTGCCAGCAGAGGCGACAGGGGCCTTACCTACAATGAGCAGTTCTTC. The encoded protein is CASRGDRGLTYNEQFF.

The V gene is TRBV27, the J gene TRBJ2-7, with 10 positions matching TRBD2. This CDR3 is 20 amino acids long. The V gene's germline CDR1 is MNHEY and CDR2 SMNVEV (reference sequence). The junction had 21 bases not matched to a gene; V was cut back by 5 bases and J by 2 bases. CDR3: CASSGPSGRHKKPHPYEQYF. The CDR3 DNA follows: TGTGCCAGCAGTGGGCCTAGCGGGAGACATAAAAAACCCCACCCCTACGAGCAGTACTTC.

This clone came up once. The CDR3 reads CASSTDRGTGELFF. DNA for the CDR3: TGTGCCAGCAGCACGGACAGGGGGACCGGGGAGCTGTTTTTT. V is TRBV11-3 and J is TRBJ2-2; 10 bases match TRBD1. The CDR3 is 14 amino acids. The germline gives CDR1 SGHNT, CDR2 YENEEA. The junction had 2 bases not matched to a gene; V was cut back by 5 bases and J by 5 bases. The full variable domain, rest sourced from reference TRBV11-3 and TRBJ2-2, is EAGVVQSPRYKIIEKKQPVAFWCNPISGHNTLYWYLQNLGQGPELLIRYENEEAVDDSQLPKDRFSAERLKGVDSTLKIQPAELGDSAVYLCASSTDRGTGELFFGEGSRLTVL.